These 7 T cell receptor beta chains were all obtained from the same sample, sequenced in a study of cytomegalovirus exposure and HLA in healthy donors. PCR involved 60 Vbeta and 13 Jbeta primers. The table came from immunoSEQ multiplex PCR; TCRdb's copy has only in-frame clones and leaves some out. The data contain about 120,000 clones, roughly 80% of them singletons. The sample was PBMCs. These receptors all come from a man aged 45-60 years in good health and CMV-seropositive.

V and J are TRBV5-1 and TRBJ2-5; maybe TRBD2 (6 bases). The better agreement between TRBJ2-7 and the DNA end casts doubt on the J call. Germline loops: CDR1 SGHRS, CDR2 YFSETQ. The CDR3 length is 15 residues. CDR3 nucleotide sequence: TGCGCCAGCAGCTTGTTCGCGGGATCTAACTACGAGCAGTACTTC. This translates into CASSLFAGSNYEQYF.

There are a few counts of this clone. This chain links TRBV29-1 with TRBJ2-1, with D perhaps TRBD1 (5 bases). The germline CDR1 and CDR2 sequences are SQVTM and ANQGSEA. The CDR3 extends over 15 amino acids. Trimming stripped 5 bases from V and 1 base from J, with 15 bases between. This CDR3 reads CSVSKGLRSYNEQFF. In nucleotides, the CDR3 is TGCAGCGTTTCGAAGGGGTTGAGGTCCTACAATGAGCAGTTCTTC.

V is TRBV9 and J is TRBJ2-1; 9 bases are shared with TRBD2. The germline CDR1 and CDR2 sequences are SGDLS and YYNGEE. The trim removed 0 bases at V and 9 bases at J, leaving 10 bases unmatched. The CDR3 length is 16 residues. The CDR3 is CASSVVGGGRAVEQFF. CDR3 sequence (DNA): TGTGCCAGCAGCGTAGTTGGCGGCGGGAGGGCCGTTGAGCAGTTCTTC.

This chain links TRBV5-1 with TRBJ2-2, with TRBD1 matching over 7 bases. V gave up 4 bases and J gave up 1 base; unmatched junction bases: 1. Germline V CDR1 and CDR2: SGHRS, YFSETQ. This CDR3 is 14 amino acids long. In DNA form, the CDR3 reads TGCGCCAGCAGCGGGACAGAGAACACCGGGGAGCTGTTTTTT. It translates to CASSGTENTGELFF.

The rearrangement joins TRBV15 to TRBJ1-5; no definite D call. The CDR3 has 16 amino acids. Per the germline V gene, CDR1 is LNHNV and CDR2 is YYDKDF (reference sequence). Trimming took 0 bases from V and 1 from J, leaving 10 bases between them. The CDR3 DNA sequence: TGTGCCACCAGCAGAGATGGAGACCTCAGCAATCAGCCCCAGCATTTT. It specifies CATSRDGDLSNQPQHF.

The rearrangement links TRBV10-2 to TRBJ2-5; D is ambiguous. The CDR3 loop spans 14 amino acids. CDR1 and CDR2 (germline): WSHSY, SAAADI. Trimming stripped 5 bases from V and 0 bases from J, with 10 bases between. The CDR3 reads CASSKNMYQETQYF. CDR3 nucleotides: TGCGCCAGCAGTAAGAACATGTACCAAGAGACCCAGTACTTC.

The genes are TRBV4-1 and TRBJ1-1, with TRBD1 as a possible D gene (6 bases). This CDR3 has 15 amino acids. Trimming left V 3 bases short and J 0 bases short, with 11 bases between. Germline CDR1 is MGHRA and CDR2 is YSYEKL. The CDR3 sequence is CASSQTGHLNTEAFF. The CDR3 DNA follows: TGCGCCAGCAGCCAGACGGGACACTTGAACACTGAAGCTTTCTTT.